The source of this T cell receptor (beta chain) is a study of blood T cells in healthy people across ages. With a J-beta primer mix and a sample-barcoded 5' primer, a second PCR ran about 7 to 12 cycles. From the 5' RACE reads, TCRdb called clonotypes with MiXCR, one entry per CDR3 protein. The sample contains about 400,000 distinct CDR3 sequences, about 49% of which appear only once. The sequenced sample consisted of blood. The sequence was collected from a man in his sixties in good health.

In DNA, the CDR3 is TGTGCCAGCAGACCGTCAGGGGCTTATAATTCACCCCTCCACTTT. Residues: CASRPSGAYNSPLHF. The chain is built from TRBV27 and TRBJ1-6, with D possibly TRBD1 on 6 matching bases. CDR1 and CDR2 (germline): MNHEY, SMNVEV (reference sequence). V lost 6 bases, J lost 4 bases, and 13 bases lay in between. The length of the CDR3 is 15 residues.